These 10 T cell receptor beta chains originate from one sample sequenced in a study of blood T cell repertoires in COVID-19. Assay used: immunoSEQ multiplex PCR; TCRdb lists only in-frame clones, some missing. The table shows about 200,000 clones, with 70% to 85% occurring only once. Sequences were obtained from PBMCs or T cells enriched from blood (not recorded which). These receptor sequences come from a woman between 55 and 75 years old with acute COVID-19.

The chain combines TRBV2 with TRBJ2-2; D possibly corresponds to TRBD2 (6 bases). Trimming removed 9 bases at V and 7 bases at J, with 12 bases between. Germline V gene sequence: CDR1 SNHLY, CDR2 FYNNEI. The CDR3 sequence is 12 residues long. CDR3 sequence reads: CARDGGVGELFF. The CDR3 DNA sequence: TGTGCCAGGGACGGAGGGGTCGGGGAGCTGTTTTTT.

This clone was counted between two and nine times. This chain uses TRBV18 with TRBJ1-2, with a possible D match to TRBD1 (6 bases). Germline V CDR1 and CDR2: KGHSH, LQKENI. The CDR3 extends over 14 amino acids. Trimming took off 3 bases at V and 8 bases at J, with 16 bases between the two ends. The CDR3, as DNA: TGTGCCAGCTCACCCTCGGGGGGCGCGGGCGGCTACACCTTC. Protein sequence: CASSPSGGAGGYTF. The full variable domain, in which reference TRBV18 and TRBJ1-2 provide the parts outside the CDR3, is NAGVMQNPRHLVRRRGQEARLRCSPMKGHSHVYWYRQLPEEGLKFMVYLQKENIIDESGMPKERFSAEFPKEGPSILRIQQVVRGDSAAYFCASSPSGGAGGYTFGSGTRLTVV.

The rearrangement links TRBV4-1 to TRBJ2-3; TRBD1 is a possible D gene (5 bases). CDR1 is MGHRA, CDR2 YSYEKL, per germline. The CDR3 is made up of 15 amino acids. The germline V and J ends were trimmed by 1 base and 3 bases, with 11 bases remaining between them. Written as DNA, the CDR3 is TGCGCCAGCAGCCAAGTTGTCAGGGCGACAGATACGCAGTATTTT. It is translated as CASSQVVRATDTQYF.

In its sample, this clone was seen a few times. The V and J genes are TRBV6-2 or TRBV6-3 and TRBJ2-2; possible D gene TRBD1, 6 bases. V dropped 4 bases and J dropped 7 bases, with 13 bases sitting between them. The germline CDR1 and CDR2 sequences are MNHEY and SVGEGT. The CDR3 is 14 amino acids. CDR3 nucleotide sequence: TGTGCCAGCAGTTCCCGCAACAGGGTCGGGGAGCTGTTTTTT. This sequence encodes CASSSRNRVGELFF.

The V gene is TRBV11-3, the J gene TRBJ2-2; 9 bases agree with TRBD1. This CDR3 has 17 amino acids. The trim removed 5 bases at V and 4 bases at J, leaving 11 bases unmatched. CDR1 is SGHNT, CDR2 YENEEA, per germline. The CDR3 DNA is TGTGCCAGCAGCCAAGCCGGGGACAGGGCGAGCACCGGGGAGCTGTTTTTT. Translating it yields CASSQAGDRASTGELFF.

The chain links TRBV30 to TRBJ1-1, with 8 bases aligning to TRBD1. Germline CDR1 reads GTSNPN; CDR2 reads SVGIG (reference sequence). Trimming took 4 bases from V and 12 from J; bases not matched to a gene: 7. CDR3 length: 11 amino acids. CDR3 sequence (DNA): TGTGCCTGGATCGGGGACAGGATACCTTTCTTT. Translation gives CAWIGDRIPFF.

The chain has TRBV28 and TRBJ2-5; 9 bases map to TRBD1. This CDR3 has 12 amino acids. Per germline, CDR1 MDHEN and CDR2 SYDVKM. Unmatched junction bases numbered 3, after V lost 10 bases and J lost 3 bases. The DNA for the CDR3 is TGTGCCACTGACAGGGGGAAAGAGACCCAGTACTTC. Translation gives CATDRGKETQYF.

The rearrangement links TRBV7-6 to TRBJ2-7; the D gene is possibly TRBD1 (5 bases). Germline V lookup: CDR1 SGHVS, CDR2 FNYEAQ. The germline V and J ends were trimmed by 1 base and 6 bases, with 10 bases remaining between them. This CDR3 region has 13 residues. In DNA, the CDR3 is TGTGCCAGCAGCTTAGGTCAGACAGCCGAGCAGTACTTC. This codes for CASSLGQTAEQYF.

This clone occurred once. This chain links TRBV18 with TRBJ2-1, with 12 bases matching TRBD2. V lost 5 bases and J lost 7; bases outside the gene matches: 3. The CDR3 extends over 14 amino acids. Germline V gene sequence: CDR1 KGHSH, CDR2 LQKENI. CDR3 sequence reads: CASSSGTSGNEQFF. The CDR3 bases are TGTGCCAGCTCATCAGGGACTAGCGGGAATGAGCAGTTCTTC.

V usage is TRBV19 and J usage is TRBJ2-1; D is ambiguous. The CDR3 has 16 residues. Trimming took off 3 bases at V and 0 bases at J, with 12 bases between the two ends. Per the germline V gene, CDR1 is LNHDA and CDR2 is SQIVND (reference sequence). DNA of the CDR3: TGTGCCAGTAGTATTCGACTGATAAGCTCCTACAATGAGCAGTTCTTC. Its protein product is CASSIRLISSYNEQFF.